The source of this T cell receptor (beta chain) is a study of blood T cell repertoires in COVID-19. Looking at the study overall: Nucleic acid was either cDNA or gDNA, and it came from T cells, B-cell-depleted T cells, or PBMCs.

All enrollees were roughly 18 to 95 years old and from 20 to 25 US areas. Contact with a PCR-confirmed or clinician-diagnosed COVID-19 case occurred within 2 weeks of entry. CDR1 is MDHEN, CDR2 SYDVKM, per germline. This CDR3 has 12 residues. V was trimmed by 8 bases and J by 4 bases, leaving 11 bases between them. Only in-frame clones appear in the TCRdb table, and some are missing; sequencing was by immunoSEQ multiplex PCR. Seen here are about 250,000 clones, roughly 84% observed once, and the top ten hold around 6.3%. This clone was picked up a small number of times. The chain is built from TRBV28 and TRBJ1-2, with a weak D call TRBD1 (5 bases). Sequenced: PBMCs or T cells enriched from blood (not recorded which). The receptor's source is a woman aged 45-65 years who had been exposed to COVID-19. The CDR3 nucleotides read TGTGCCAGCGGGACTGCTTCCTATGGCTACACCTTC. Translated, it gives CASGTASYGYTF.